This TCR beta chain was sequenced for a study of shared T cell receptors in the human thymus. With 7 bases removed from V and 2 bases from J, the gap between germline ends came to 12 bases. The V gene's germline CDR1 is MNHNS and CDR2 SASEGT. The CDR3 has 13 residues. This table comes from immunoSEQ multiplex PCR, and its TCRdb copy is limited to in-frame clones, with some not included. The sample yields 720,000 or so clones, 80% to 90% seen once. This same sample was also taken into another study, of human thymus T cells. This second study says: Thymic and blood repertoires appeared to display a bias in their usage of V and J genes.

This TCR was sampled from a girl under three years old with a congenital heart defect. The chain couples TRBV6-1 to TRBJ2-7; tentatively, D is TRBD1 (6 bases). Material for sequencing was thymocytes. The DNA of the CDR3 is TGTGCCAGCATACAGGGAGCCCCCTACGAGCAGTACTTC. Protein sequence: CASIQGAPYEQYF.